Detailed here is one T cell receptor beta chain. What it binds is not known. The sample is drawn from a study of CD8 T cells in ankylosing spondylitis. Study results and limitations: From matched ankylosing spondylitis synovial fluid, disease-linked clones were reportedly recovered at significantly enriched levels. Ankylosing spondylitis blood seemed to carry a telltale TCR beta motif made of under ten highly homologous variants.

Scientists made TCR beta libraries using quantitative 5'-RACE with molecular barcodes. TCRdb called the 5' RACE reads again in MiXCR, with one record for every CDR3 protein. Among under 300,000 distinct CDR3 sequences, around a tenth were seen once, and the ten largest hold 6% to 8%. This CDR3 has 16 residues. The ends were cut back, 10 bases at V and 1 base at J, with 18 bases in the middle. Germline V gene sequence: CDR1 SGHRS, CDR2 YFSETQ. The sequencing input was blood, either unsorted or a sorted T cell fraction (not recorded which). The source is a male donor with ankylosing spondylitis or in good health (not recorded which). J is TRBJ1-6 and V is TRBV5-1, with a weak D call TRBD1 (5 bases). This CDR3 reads CAPGTAVVSYNSPLHF. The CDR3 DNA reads TGCGCCCCTGGGACGGCGGTGGTATCCTATAATTCACCCCTCCACTTT.